The subject of this entry is one T cell receptor (beta chain). Its cognate antigen is unknown. The V gene's germline CDR1 is MNHEY and CDR2 SVGAGI. Trimming cost V 3 bases and J 6 bases, with 11 bases left between them. This CDR3 has 13 amino acids. CD4+ cell separation produced CD45RA+ naive and CD45RA-negative memory subsets. The sample originates from a study of shared clonotypes between healthy human individuals. The method was immunoSEQ multiplex PCR; TCRdb's version includes in-frame clones alone and lacks a portion of them. The sample holds approximately 340,000 clones, around four fifths seen once. Study conclusions and caveats: Read depth was anticipated to influence clonotype sharing among donors. The study's rarefaction showed incomplete sorted-subset sequencing despite large depth.

The specimen was memory CD4+ T cells sorted from blood. Subset denoted: CD45RA-negative fraction. The TCR was taken from a man younger than 45 in good health. This chain uses TRBV6-5 with TRBJ1-1, with D perhaps TRBD1 (5 bases). The CDR3 region has the DNA TGTGCCAGCAGTTATGGCAGGGATGCTGAAGCTTTCTTT. Its translation: CASSYGRDAEAFF.